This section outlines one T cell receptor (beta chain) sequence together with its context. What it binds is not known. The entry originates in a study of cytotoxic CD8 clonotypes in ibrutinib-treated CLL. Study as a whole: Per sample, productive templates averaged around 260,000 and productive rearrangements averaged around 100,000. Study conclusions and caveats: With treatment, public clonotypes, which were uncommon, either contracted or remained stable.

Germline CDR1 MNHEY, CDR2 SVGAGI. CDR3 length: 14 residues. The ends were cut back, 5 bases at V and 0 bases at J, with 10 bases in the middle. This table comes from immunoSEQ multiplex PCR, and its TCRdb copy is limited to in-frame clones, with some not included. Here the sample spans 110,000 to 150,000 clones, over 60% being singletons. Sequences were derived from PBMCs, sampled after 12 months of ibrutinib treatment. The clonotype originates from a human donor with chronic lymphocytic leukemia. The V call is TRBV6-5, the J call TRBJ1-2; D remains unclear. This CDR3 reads CASSRDPANYGYTF. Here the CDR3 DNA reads TGTGCCAGCAGTCGCGACCCGGCTAACTATGGCTACACCTTC.